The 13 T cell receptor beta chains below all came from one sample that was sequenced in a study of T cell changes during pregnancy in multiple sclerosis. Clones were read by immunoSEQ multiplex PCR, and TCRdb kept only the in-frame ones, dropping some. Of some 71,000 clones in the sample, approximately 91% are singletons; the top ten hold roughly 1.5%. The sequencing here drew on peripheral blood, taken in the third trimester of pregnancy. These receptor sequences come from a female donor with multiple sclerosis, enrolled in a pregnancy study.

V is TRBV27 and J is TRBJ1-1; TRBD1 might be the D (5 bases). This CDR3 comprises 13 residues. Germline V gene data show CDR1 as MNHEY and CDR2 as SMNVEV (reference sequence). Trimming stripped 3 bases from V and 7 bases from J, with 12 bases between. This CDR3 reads CASSLSREGEAFF. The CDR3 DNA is TGTGCCAGCAGTTTGTCCAGGGAAGGTGAAGCTTTCTTT.

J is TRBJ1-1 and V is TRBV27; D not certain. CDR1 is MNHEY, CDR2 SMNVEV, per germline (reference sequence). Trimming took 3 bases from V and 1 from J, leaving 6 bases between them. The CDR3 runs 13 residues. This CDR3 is CASSFIGNTEAFF. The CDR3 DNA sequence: TGTGCCAGCAGTTTTATCGGGAACACTGAAGCTTTCTTT.

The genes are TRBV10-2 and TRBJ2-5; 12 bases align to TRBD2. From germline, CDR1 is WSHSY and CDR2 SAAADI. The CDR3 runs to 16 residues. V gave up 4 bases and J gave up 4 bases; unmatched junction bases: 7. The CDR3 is CASSGLAGGHGETQYF. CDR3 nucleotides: TGCGCCAGCAGTGGGCTAGCGGGGGGGCATGGAGAGACCCAGTACTTC.

CDR3 nucleotides: TGTGCCAGCAGCCAAGACAGGGCGCGAGGCTACACCTTC. This gives the protein CASSQDRARGYTF. The rearrangement links TRBV14 to TRBJ1-2, with TRBD1 as a possible D gene (5 bases). The CDR3 has 13 amino acids. CDR1 is SGHDN and CDR2 is FVKESK in the germline V gene. Between the trimmed V and J ends, which lost 0 bases and 8 bases, there was a span of 10 bases.

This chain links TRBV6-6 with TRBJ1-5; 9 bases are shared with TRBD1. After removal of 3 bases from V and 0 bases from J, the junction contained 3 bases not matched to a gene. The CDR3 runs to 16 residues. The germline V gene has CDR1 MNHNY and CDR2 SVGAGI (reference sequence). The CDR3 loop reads CASSYRDRDSNQPQHF. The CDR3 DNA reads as TGTGCCAGCAGTTATAGGGACAGGGATAGCAATCAGCCCCAGCATTTT.

In DNA form, the CDR3 reads TGCGCCAGCAGCCGGGACAGGGGAGGGGAAAAACTGTTTTTT. Encoded protein: CASSRDRGGEKLFF. The rearrangement joins TRBV4-3 to TRBJ1-4; 10 positions match TRBD1. CDR1 and CDR2 from the germline V gene are LGHNA and YSLEER. The CDR3 contains 14 residues. The V gene end was trimmed by 4 bases and the J gene end by 8 bases; junction bases not matched to a gene: 4.

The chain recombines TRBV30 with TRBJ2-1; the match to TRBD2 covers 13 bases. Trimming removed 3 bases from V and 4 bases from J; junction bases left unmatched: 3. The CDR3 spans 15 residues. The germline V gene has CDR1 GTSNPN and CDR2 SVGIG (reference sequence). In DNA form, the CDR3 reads TGTGCCTGGAGCGCGGGACTAGCGGGGTACAATGAGCAGTTCTTC. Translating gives CAWSAGLAGYNEQFF.

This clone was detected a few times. The CDR3 sequence is CASSLTGAGYGYTF. CDR3 DNA sequence: TGTGCCAGCAGTCTTACAGGGGCCGGCTATGGCTACACCTTC. This chain links TRBV28 with TRBJ1-2, with 7 nucleotides matching TRBD1. V shed 5 bases, J shed 4 bases, and the junction held 7 bases outside the gene matches. The CDR3 covers 14 residues. Germline V gene sequence: CDR1 MDHEN, CDR2 SYDVKM.

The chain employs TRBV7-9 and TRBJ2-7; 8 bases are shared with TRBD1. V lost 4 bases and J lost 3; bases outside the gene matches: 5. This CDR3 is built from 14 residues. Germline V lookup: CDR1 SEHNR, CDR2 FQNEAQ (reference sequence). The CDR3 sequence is CASSSKGQGYEQYF. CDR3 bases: TGTGCCAGCAGCTCCAAAGGACAGGGCTACGAGCAGTACTTC.

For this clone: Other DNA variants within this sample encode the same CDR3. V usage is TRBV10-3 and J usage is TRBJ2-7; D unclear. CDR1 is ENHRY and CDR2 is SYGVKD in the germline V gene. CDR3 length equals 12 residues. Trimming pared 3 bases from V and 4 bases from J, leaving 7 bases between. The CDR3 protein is CAISESSYEQYF. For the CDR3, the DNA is TGTGCCATCAGTGAATCCTCTTACGAGCAGTACTTC.

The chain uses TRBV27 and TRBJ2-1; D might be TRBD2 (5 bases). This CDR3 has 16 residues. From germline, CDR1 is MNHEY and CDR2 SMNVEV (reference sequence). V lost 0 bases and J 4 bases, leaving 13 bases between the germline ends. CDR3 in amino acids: CASSLSFSSGYNEQFF. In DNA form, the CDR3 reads TGTGCCAGCAGTTTATCGTTCTCGAGCGGATACAATGAGCAGTTCTTC.

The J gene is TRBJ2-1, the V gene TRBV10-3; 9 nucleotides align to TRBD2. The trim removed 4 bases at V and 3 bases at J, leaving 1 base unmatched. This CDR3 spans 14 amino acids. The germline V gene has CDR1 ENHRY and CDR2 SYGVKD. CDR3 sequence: CAISGAGGYNEQFF. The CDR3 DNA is TGTGCCATCAGTGGAGCGGGGGGCTACAATGAGCAGTTCTTC.

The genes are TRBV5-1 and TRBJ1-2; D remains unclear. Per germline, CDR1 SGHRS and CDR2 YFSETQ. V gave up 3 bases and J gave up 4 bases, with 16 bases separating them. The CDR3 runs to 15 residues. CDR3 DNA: TGCGCCAGCAGCTCGAGAGGAGTTGGGTTCTATGGCTACACCTTC. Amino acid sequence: CASSSRGVGFYGYTF.